This TCR beta chain was retrieved from a study of T cells in Graves' hyperthyroidism and ophthalmopathy. Study results and caveats: Clonotypes that were expanded in thyroid above 0.001 mostly appeared in blood too.

This clonotype occurred a few times. As yet, its antigen is unknown. The CDR3 is 16 residues long. Germline V gene lookup returns CDR1 SQVTM and CDR2 ANQGSEA. The junction had 12 bases not matched to a gene; V was cut back by 1 base and J by 6 bases. TCR beta CDR3 regions were amplified from RNA. In the first-round RT-PCR of the TCR CDR3, the HTBI primer set was used. TCRdb passed the multiplex PCR reads through MiXCR, listing each CDR3 protein once. The top ten hold around 28% of the sample, which has a few hundred thousand distinct CDR3 sequences, approximately 16% seen once. Ophthalmopathy cases scored 3 or more on the Clinical Activity Score and 4 or more on NOSPECS grade, with duration below 3 months.

The TCR comes from a woman between 25 and 40 years old with Graves' ophthalmopathy. V usage is TRBV29-1 and J usage is TRBJ2-5, with 9 nucleotides matching TRBD2. Sequenced: blood. The CDR3 DNA is TGCAGCGTTGAAGGTAGCAGCGGGGGGTGGATAAAGACCCAGTACTTC. Amino acid sequence: CSVEGSSGGWIKTQYF.